Sequencing of this TCR beta chain was carried out in a study of CD8 T cells in ankylosing spondylitis. Broader study findings: Seemingly characteristic of ankylosing spondylitis blood was a TCR beta motif consisting of fewer than 10 highly homologous variants.

CDR3 length: 12 residues. Trimming removed 7 bases from V and 5 bases from J, with 9 bases in between. TCRdb redid the calling of the 5' RACE reads with MiXCR, one entry per CDR3 protein. The sample carries about 140,000 distinct CDR3 sequences, approximately 10% recorded once. This clonotype was counted at least ten times. The antigen is unknown. This clonotype was sampled from a female donor with ankylosing spondylitis or in good health (not recorded which). Material for sequencing was blood, either unsorted or a sorted T cell fraction (not recorded which). The chain couples TRBV12-3 or TRBV12-4 to TRBJ1-5; tentative D call: TRBD1 (5 bases). In DNA form, the CDR3 reads TGTGCCAGCAAACTGACAGATCAGCCCCAGCATTTT. It encodes CASKLTDQPQHF.